The sequence of this T cell receptor beta chain was determined in a study of CD8 T cells in Susac syndrome (dated by TCRdb to about 2019). Context from the whole study: Among the sequenced Susac syndrome patients, six had clinically active disease and about 8 were in clinical remission. At blood withdrawal, Susac syndrome patients were either therapy-naive, taking corticosteroids (in some cases with IVIg as well), or taking IVIg alone. Repertoire sequencing was used to test whether CD8+ T cell activation and differentiation in Susac syndrome was antigen driven. The study compared CD8+ T cell repertoire clonality among around 11 healthy donors, 14 Susac syndrome patients and around 16 multiple sclerosis patients. Study-wide findings and limitations: Looking at Susac-specific public clones, the researchers identified fewer than 20 in the total CD8+ repertoire and roughly 5 in the CD8+ TEMRA repertoire. Susac syndrome CD8+ repertoires showed clonal expansion, highest in CD8+ TEMRA cells and greater in clinically active than remitting patients. The study acknowledged that relatively few individuals were included in the TCR sequencing and HLA analysis.

Points on this clonotype: Its antigen target is currently unknown. No base quality information exists; no much larger clone differs at one position.

RNA was extracted with the RNeasy kit and about 0.5 to 1 ug was reverse transcribed using random hexamers. TCR beta CDR3 regions were amplified with the immunoSEQ multiplex PCR assay covering 54 Vbeta and 13 Jbeta segments. PCR amplification bias was corrected by using a synthetic template baseline for primer optimization and computational correction. Regarding the original processing steps: Only productive sequences were kept, with reads annotated to V, D and J genes according to IMGT and analyzed in immunoSEQ Analyzer. Clonality was calculated as one minus the Shannon entropy normalized by log2 of the number of productive unique sequences. For each patient and control, public and private clones were evaluated among the 100 most prevalent clones. Susac-specific clones were defined as absent from healthy and MS cohorts, over a thousand published viral clones and other ImmuneACCESS disease sequences. TCRdb redid the processing of the public reads, applying fastp at Q25 and MiXCR, and retained in-frame beta chains. Each CDR3 protein gets just one entry, which takes the most common genes and DNA from the rows behind it. The V and J calls come from TCRdb's annotation, not from the publication. Here the sample has roughly 130,000 distinct CDR3 sequences; around 94% occur a single time. The top ten clonotypes cover about 0.28% of the sample.

Compared with germline, V lacks 5 bases and J lacks 4 bases; bases without a gene match: 10. The CDR3, cysteine through phenylalanine, is 16 amino acids long. The only DNA kept is the CDR3, 48 bases in frame from the first base. The germline V gene (reference sequence) provides CDR1 SEHNR and CDR2 FQNEAQ. High-throughput TCR beta sequencing profiled peripheral blood CD8+ and CD4+ T cells from healthy donors, Susac syndrome patients and multiple sclerosis patients. Susac syndrome patients met recently defined diagnostic criteria for definite or probable disease. Bulk CD8+ and CD4+ T cells were purified magnetically by negative isolation, whereas CD8+ TEMRA cells were enriched by FACS. Blood was collected in EDTA tubes and processed within 24 hours, with PBMCs isolated through density gradient centrifugation. PBMCs intended for TCR sequencing were frozen in liquid nitrogen and were later thawed in a 37 degrees C water bath. Purity of sorted or isolated CD4+, CD8+ and CD8+ TEMRA cells was at least 90%.

Recombination linked TRBV7-9 to TRBJ1-1, and 10 bases in between align with TRBD1. Material for sequencing was CD8+ T cells from PBMCs. The clonotype comes from a human donor with Susac syndrome. The bases are TGTGCCAGCAGCCTCCCTCGGACAGGGGGGAGCACTGAAGCTTTCTTT. Its protein product is CASSLPRTGGSTEAFF.